This T cell receptor beta chain was found in a study of T cell clonality in common variable immunodeficiency. Study-wide results and limits: Fewer deletions and N-nucleotide insertions were reportedly seen in common variable immunodeficiency TCR beta sequences. CVID subjects showed higher TCRbeta clonality than healthy controls.

Assay: immunoSEQ multiplex PCR; the TCRdb copy retains only in-frame clones and omits some. The table records approximately 75,000 clones without singletons, the ten largest covering around 0.8%. The CDR3 covers 14 residues. Trimming at V came to 2 bases and at J to 0 bases, leaving 1 base not matched to a gene. Germline loops: CDR1 SQVTM, CDR2 ANQGSEA. This clone has at least ten counts. As yet, its antigen is unknown. Coverage ceases 3 residues before the CDR3 finishes, and the germline J gene fills in the end. The clonotype comes from a person aged 18 to 69 in good health. The chain carries TRBV29-1 and TRBJ2-7; 10 bases match TRBD2. The source material was peripheral blood mononuclear cells. This chain's CDR3 is CSVETSGTSYEQYF. CDR3 bases read: TGCAGCGTTGAAACTAGCGGGACCTCCTACGAG.